One and the same sample provided the 7 T cell receptor beta chains below, sequenced in a study of blood T cell repertoires in COVID-19. Measured with immunoSEQ multiplex PCR; TCRdb has only the in-frame clones, and not every one. This sample has some 140,000 clones, with roughly 76% found just once. Input material: peripheral blood. Receptor source: an elderly man with acute or convalescent COVID-19.

V and J are TRBV5-1 and TRBJ2-5; D is perhaps TRBD2 (6 bases). Germline V gene data show CDR1 as SGHRS and CDR2 as YFSETQ. Trimming cost V 0 bases and J 2 bases, with 8 bases left between them. This CDR3 contains 14 residues. CDR3 amino acids: CASSLGTIQETQYF. CDR3 sequence (DNA): TGCGCCAGCAGCTTGGGGACTATTCAAGAGACCCAGTACTTC. The full variable domain, in which reference TRBV5-1 and TRBJ2-5 provide the parts outside the CDR3, is KAGVTQTPRYLIKTRGQQVTLSCSPISGHRSVSWYQQTPGQGLQFLFEYFSETQRNKGNFPGRFSGRQFSNSRSEMNVSTLELGDSALYLCASSLGTIQETQYFGPGTRLLVL.

A single count supports this clone. The gene calls are TRBV5-6 and TRBJ1-4; D is ambiguous. Germline V gene data show CDR1 as SGHDT and CDR2 as YYEEEE. This CDR3 is built from 16 residues. Trimming pared 0 bases from V and 5 bases from J, leaving 14 bases between. The DNA for the CDR3 is TGTGCCAGCAGCTTGGATAGCCTGCAGACGAATGAAAAACTGTTTTTT. This sequence encodes CASSLDSLQTNEKLFF.

The chain couples TRBV12-3 or TRBV12-4 to TRBJ1-2; the match to TRBD1 covers 8 bases. V dropped 5 bases and J dropped 8; count of bases not matched to a gene: 4. This CDR3 has 12 amino acids. In DNA form, the CDR3 reads TGTGCCAGCAGTCTGGACAGGGCGGGCTACACCTTC. It is translated as CASSLDRAGYTF.

The chain is built from TRBV27 and TRBJ1-2, with a possible D match to TRBD1 (6 bases). The CDR3 has 15 residues. From germline, CDR1 is MNHEY and CDR2 SMNVEV (reference sequence). The germline V and J ends were trimmed by 5 bases and 4 bases, with 17 bases remaining between them. The CDR3 coding sequence is TGTGCCAGCAGTCGTGGACAGCTAAGGGGCTATGGCTACACCTTC. This encodes CASSRGQLRGYGYTF.

V and J are TRBV9 and TRBJ2-1; 10 bases line up with TRBD2. Looked up from germline, CDR1 is SGDLS and CDR2 is YYNGEE. The CDR3 spans 17 residues. The junction had 14 bases not matched to a gene; V was cut back by 0 bases and J by 11 bases. The CDR3 here is CASSVGTSGAGGDKQFF. As DNA, the CDR3 is TGTGCCAGCAGCGTAGGGACTAGCGGAGCGGGGGGGGACAAGCAGTTCTTC.

The chain joins TRBV30 to TRBJ2-1; TRBD2 matches 11 bases. This CDR3 has 12 residues. Germline V gene sequence: CDR1 GTSNPN, CDR2 SVGIG (reference sequence). CDR3 protein: CARTSGYNEQFF. The CDR3 coding sequence is TGTGCGAGGACTAGCGGGTACAATGAGCAGTTCTTC.

The chain's CDR3 is CASSLAGQGNTGELFF. As DNA, the CDR3 is TGCGCCAGCAGCTTGGCGGGACAGGGGAACACCGGGGAGCTGTTTTTT. The chain has TRBV5-1 and TRBJ2-2; TRBD1 agrees at 9 bases. The CDR3 length is 16 residues. V dropped 0 bases and J dropped 1; count of bases not matched to a gene: 1. Germline V gives CDR1 SGHRS, CDR2 YFSETQ.